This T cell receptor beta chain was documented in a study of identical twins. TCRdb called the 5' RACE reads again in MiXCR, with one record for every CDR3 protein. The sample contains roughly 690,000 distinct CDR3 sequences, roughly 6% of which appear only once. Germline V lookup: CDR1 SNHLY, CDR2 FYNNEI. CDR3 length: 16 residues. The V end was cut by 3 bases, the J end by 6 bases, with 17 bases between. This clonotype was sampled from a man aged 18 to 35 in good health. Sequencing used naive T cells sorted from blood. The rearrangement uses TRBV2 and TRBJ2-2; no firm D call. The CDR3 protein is CASSDPPDQLSGELFF. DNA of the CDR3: TGTGCCAGCAGTGATCCCCCGGACCAACTATCCGGGGAGCTGTTTTTT.